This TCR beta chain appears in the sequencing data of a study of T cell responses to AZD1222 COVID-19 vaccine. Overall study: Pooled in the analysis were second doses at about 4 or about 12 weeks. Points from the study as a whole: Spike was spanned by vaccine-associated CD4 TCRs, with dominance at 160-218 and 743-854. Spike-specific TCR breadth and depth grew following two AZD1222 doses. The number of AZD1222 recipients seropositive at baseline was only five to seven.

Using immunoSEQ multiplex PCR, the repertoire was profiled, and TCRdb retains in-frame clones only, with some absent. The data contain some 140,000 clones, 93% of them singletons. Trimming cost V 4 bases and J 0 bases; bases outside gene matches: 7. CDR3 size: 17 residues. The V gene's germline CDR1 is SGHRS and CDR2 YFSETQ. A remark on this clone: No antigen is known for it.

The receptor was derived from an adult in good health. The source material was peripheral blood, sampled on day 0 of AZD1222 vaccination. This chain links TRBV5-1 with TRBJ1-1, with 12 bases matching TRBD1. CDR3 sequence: CASSPVGTGGLNTEAFF. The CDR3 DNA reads TGCGCCAGCAGCCCGGTGGGGACAGGGGGCTTGAACACTGAAGCTTTCTTT.